This is a list of T cell receptor beta chains from one sample in a study of blood T cell repertoires in COVID-19. Clones were sequenced by immunoSEQ multiplex PCR, and TCRdb holds only the in-frame ones, with some missing. The data show roughly 140,000 clones, with under 85% seen just once and approximately 6.1% held by the top ten. Material: peripheral blood. The receptors come from a human donor in a cohort sampled during active COVID-19. Each CDR3 is given with its conserved first and last residue. A D gene is named only where the DNA matches it firmly. Clone size is given for some rows only: seen once, a few or many times, or a class if the clone is expanded.

>TRBJ2-5|TRBV5-6|-|-
CASSSPGETQYF
TGTGCCAGCAGCTCCCCGGGGGAGACCCAGTACTTC
>TRBJ1-6|TRBV30|-|-
CAWRQGEQSPLHF
TGTGCCTGGAGACAGGGAGAACAATCACCCCTCCACTTT
>TRBJ2-7|TRBV5-1|-|-
CASSLGTSLSYEQYF
TGCGCCAGCAGCTTGGGTACTAGCCTATCCTACGAGCAGTACTTC
>TRBJ2-5|TRBV7-2|-|TRBD2
CASSLGGGAGSRETQYF
TGTGCCAGCAGCTTAGGCGGGGGGGCCGGGTCCCGAGAGACCCAGTACTTC
>TRBJ2-1|TRBV3-1/TRBV3-2|-|TRBD1
CASSQARGGTNEQFF
TGTGCCAGCAGCCAAGCTCGAGGGGGCACAAATGAGCAGTTCTTC
>TRBJ1-1|TRBV5-8|-|TRBD1
CASSFRAGGIMNTEAFF
TGTGCCAGCAGCTTTCGGGCAGGGGGTATCATGAACACTGAAGCTTTCTTT
>TRBJ2-2|TRBV9|-|TRBD2
CASSGLAGASNTGELFF
TGTGCCAGCAGCGGACTAGCGGGGGCCTCGAACACCGGGGAGCTGTTTTTT
>TRBJ2-7|TRBV4-1|-|TRBD1
CASSQAPDRGLDEQYF
TGCGCCAGCAGCCAAGCCCCGGACAGGGGTCTCGACGAGCAGTACTTC
>TRBJ2-1|TRBV5-1|few|-
CASSSLGRGGPNEQFF
TGCGCCAGCAGCTCCTTGGGGCGGGGAGGACCCAATGAGCAGTTCTTC
>TRBJ2-1|TRBV24-1|-|TRBD1
CATSDRDSEIYNEQFF
TGTGCCACCAGTGACCGGGACAGTGAGATCTACAATGAGCAGTTCTTC
>TRBJ1-2|TRBV5-4|once|-
CASRGGAAEGSGYTF
TGTGCCAGCAGAGGTGGGGCCGCGGAGGGTTCTGGCTACACCTTC
>TRBJ2-3|TRBV10-3|-|TRBD2
CAISESGSGGMTDTQYF
TGTGCCATCAGTGAGTCGGGGAGCGGGGGTATGACAGATACGCAGTATTTT
>TRBJ2-3|TRBV5-1|-|-
CASSLVVGATDTQYF
TGCGCCAGCAGCTTGGTGGTGGGGGCGACAGATACGCAGTATTTT
>TRBJ2-3|TRBV9|-|TRBD2
CASSVGLAGVGDTQYF
TGTGCCAGCAGCGTAGGCCTAGCGGGGGTGGGAGATACGCAGTATTTT
>TRBJ1-4|TRBV4-3|-|TRBD1
CASSQGVMRGPTNEKLFF
TGCGCCAGCAGCCAAGGAGTGATGAGGGGGCCAACTAATGAAAAACTGTTTTTT
>TRBJ1-5|TRBV19|-|TRBD1
CASSFRRTGPYSNQPQHF
TGTGCCAGTAGTTTTAGGAGGACAGGCCCTTATAGCAATCAGCCCCAGCATTTT
>TRBJ2-6|TRBV5-1|-|-
CASSLAGDSGANVLTF
TGCGCCAGCAGCTTGGCCGGAGATTCTGGGGCCAACGTCCTGACTTTC
>TRBJ2-7|TRBV2|many|TRBD1
CASKGTGSPREQYF
TGTGCCAGCAAAGGGACAGGGTCTCCACGTGAGCAGTACTTC
>TRBJ1-2|TRBV12-3/TRBV12-4|once|-
CASTPDRIYGYTF
TGTGCCAGCACCCCAGACAGGATCTATGGCTACACCTTC
>TRBJ1-5|TRBV30|-|-
CACAVRSDQPQHF
TGTGCCTGCGCAGTCCGTAGCGATCAGCCCCAGCATTTT
>TRBJ1-1|TRBV4-3|-|-
CASSQHVAGSEAFF
TGCGCCAGCAGCCAACATGTAGCAGGGTCTGAAGCTTTCTTT
>TRBJ2-1|TRBV3-1/TRBV3-2|-|-
CASSQELRGAGEQFF
TGTGCCAGCAGCCAAGAGTTACGGGGGGCGGGCGAGCAGTTCTTC
>TRBJ1-2|TRBV6-5|-|-
CASWGVLGYGYTF
TGTGCCAGCTGGGGCGTACTTGGCTATGGCTACACCTTC
>TRBJ2-1|TRBV11-1|-|TRBD2
CASGVIGLAGKNEQFF
TGTGCCAGCGGTGTTATCGGACTAGCGGGGAAGAATGAGCAGTTCTTC
>TRBJ2-5|TRBV24-1|-|TRBD1
CATSDGTGRETQYF
TGTGCCACCAGTGATGGGACAGGGAGGGAGACCCAGTACTTC
>TRBJ1-1|TRBV29-1|-|-
CSVDRGTEAFF
TGCAGCGTTGATCGGGGCACTGAAGCTTTCTTT
>TRBJ2-2|TRBV2|-|-
CASSERAGAGTGELFF
TGTGCCAGCAGTGAACGGGCAGGGGCAGGTACCGGGGAGCTGTTTTTT
>TRBJ1-2|TRBV12-3/TRBV12-4|-|TRBD1
CASSRDRGLGYTF
TGTGCCAGCAGCCGGGACAGGGGGCTTGGCTACACCTTC
>TRBJ2-1|TRBV12-3/TRBV12-4|-|-
CASSADSNNEQFF
TGTGCCAGCAGCGCTGACTCAAACAATGAGCAGTTCTTC
>TRBJ1-1|TRBV19|once|-
CASNPRRQAQNTEAFF
TGTGCCAGTAACCCCCGGAGGCAGGCCCAAAACACTGAAGCTTTCTTT
>TRBJ1-3|TRBV7-2|-|-
CASSFPGVNTIYF
TGTGCCAGCAGCTTCCCGGGGGTAAACACCATATATTTT
>TRBJ1-2|TRBV7-9|-|TRBD1
CASSQIPTGGEGYTF
TGTGCCAGCAGCCAAATCCCGACAGGGGGAGAGGGCTACACCTTC